The 18 T cell receptor beta chains presented below share a single source sample, sequenced in a study of T cell repertoires in cytomegalovirus infection. TCRdb re-derived calls from the reads in MiXCR, one entry per CDR3 protein. This sample yields about 530,000 distinct CDR3 sequences, of which around 27% are seen a single time; about 12% belongs to the top ten. Sequenced material: PBMCs. These receptors came from a human donor in good health (CMV status not recorded). Some clones in this sample may be carry-over from other donors' samples.

The chain is built from TRBV7-4 and TRBJ2-3; D gene uncertain. The V end lost 6 bases, the J end lost 2 bases, and 9 bases lay between the germline ends. The CDR3 totals 13 residues. CDR1 is SGHVT and CDR2 is SQSDAQ in the germline V gene. As DNA, the CDR3 is TGTGCCAGCAGTAAGGGTTACACAGATACGCAGTATTTT. It is translated as CASSKGYTDTQYF.

There are a few counts of this clonotype. The CDR3 nucleotides are TGTGCCAGCAGCGGGACAGGGATGAATACGCAGTATTTT. Residues: CASSGTGMNTQYF. This rearrangement joins TRBV5-4 to TRBJ2-3, with 9 bases fitting TRBD1. Germline CDR1 and CDR2: SGHNT and YYREEE (reference sequence). Unmatched junction bases numbered 4, after V lost 4 bases and J lost 7 bases. This CDR3 comprises 13 residues. The whole variable domain, remainder taken from reference TRBV5-4 and TRBJ2-3, is ETGVTQSPTHLIKTRGQQVTLRCSSQSGHNTVSWYQQALGQGPQFIFQYYREEENGRGNFPPRFSGLQFPNYSSELNVNALELDDSALYLCASSGTGMNTQYFGPGTRLTVL.

The chain carries TRBV19 and TRBJ1-1; D is undetermined. The germline V and J ends were trimmed by 3 bases and 1 base, with 12 bases remaining between them. CDR1 and CDR2 from the germline V gene are LNHDA and SQIVND (reference sequence). The CDR3 consists of 15 residues. The CDR3 region has the DNA TGTGCCAGTAGTATCGGCGGCAGCTCGAACACTGAAGCTTTCTTT. Translated: CASSIGGSSNTEAFF.

V is TRBV12-3 or TRBV12-4 and J is TRBJ1-5, with a possible D match to TRBD1 (5 bases). The ends were cut back, 6 bases at V and 2 bases at J, with 23 bases in the middle. There are 18 residues in the CDR3. The CDR3 is CASSPEWGGYEGNQPQHF. For the CDR3, the DNA is TGTGCCAGCAGCCCCGAGTGGGGGGGGTACGAGGGCAATCAGCCCCAGCATTTT.

The chain's CDR3 is CASSEFGGLAGSYNEQFF. DNA for the CDR3: TGTGCCAGCAGTGAATTCGGGGGACTAGCGGGGAGCTACAATGAGCAGTTCTTC. V and J are TRBV25-1 and TRBJ2-1, with TRBD2 matching 13 bases. This CDR3 comprises 18 residues. Unmatched junction bases numbered 6, after V lost 1 base and J lost 3 bases. Germline V CDR1 and CDR2: MGHDK, SYGVNS. The whole variable domain, remainder taken from reference TRBV25-1 and TRBJ2-1, is EADIYQTPRYLVIGTGKKITLECSQTMGHDKMYWYQQDPGMELHLIHYSYGVNSTEKGDLSSESTVSRIRTEHFPLTLESARPSHTSQYLCASSEFGGLAGSYNEQFFGPGTRLTVL.

This clonotype was observed a few times. This chain uses TRBV6-1 with TRBJ1-5; no clear D. The CDR3 spans 16 residues. V dropped 5 bases and J dropped 0 bases, with 14 bases sitting between them. CDR1 and CDR2 (germline): MNHNS, SASEGT. CDR3 nucleotide sequence: TGTGCCAGCAGTCCTGGGAGGTTGTATAGCAATCAGCCCCAGCATTTT. Protein: CASSPGRLYSNQPQHF.

The chain is built from TRBV4-1 and TRBJ1-2; TRBD1 is a possible D gene (6 bases). The CDR3 is 18 amino acids. Germline V CDR1 and CDR2: MGHRA, YSYEKL. Deletions cut 1 base from V and 7 bases from J, with 25 bases between. The CDR3 DNA sequence: TGCGCCAGCAGCCAAGCCGGAAGGGAGGGGGGATGGATGGGTGGCTACACCTTC. This sequence encodes CASSQAGREGGWMGGYTF.

The chain uses TRBV28 and TRBJ2-3; tentative D call: TRBD2 (6 bases). CDR3 length equals 16 residues. V lost 3 bases and J 4 bases, leaving 17 bases between the germline ends. The germline CDR1 and CDR2 sequences are MDHEN and SYDVKM. CDR3 in amino acids: CASSLVLAEVPDTQYF. In DNA, the CDR3 is TGTGCCAGCAGTTTGGTGTTAGCGGAAGTCCCAGATACGCAGTATTTT.

This clonotype was seen a handful of times. The chain recombines TRBV7-8 with TRBJ2-7; possible D gene TRBD1, 5 bases. V gave up 6 bases and J gave up 1 base, with 16 bases separating them. Germline CDR1 reads SGHVS; CDR2 reads FQNEAQ. There are 15 residues in the CDR3. The CDR3 coding sequence is TGTGCCAGCAGACAGGACCCGGTCGGATCCTACGAGCAGTACTTC. Translated: CASRQDPVGSYEQYF.

J is TRBJ1-4 and V is TRBV5-6, with D possibly matching TRBD1 (6 bases). This CDR3 contains 16 residues. V lost 2 bases to trimming and J lost 3 bases, with 14 bases between them. Germline lookup yields CDR1 SGHDT and CDR2 YYEEEE. CDR3: CASSFYRDTSNEKLFF. CDR3 DNA sequence: TGTGCCAGCAGCTTCTACCGGGACACCTCTAATGAAAAACTGTTTTTT.

This chain connects TRBV27 to TRBJ1-1; no clear D. The germline CDR1 and CDR2 sequences are MNHEY and SMNVEV (reference sequence). The germline V and J ends were trimmed by 7 bases and 4 bases, with 13 bases remaining between them. The CDR3 has 13 amino acids. CDR3 coding DNA: TGTGCCAGCACCACGGGGAGTTTCACTGAAGCTTTCTTT. This codes for CASTTGSFTEAFF.

For the CDR3, the DNA is TGTGCCAGCAGCTTTCGGGGGCGCGGCGGCTACACCTTC. Translation: CASSFRGRGGYTF. V gene TRBV7-2 combines with J gene TRBJ1-2, with D possibly TRBD1 on 6 matching bases. V was cut by 3 bases and J by 8 bases, with 13 bases left in between. CDR3 length equals 13 residues. Germline CDR1 and CDR2: SGHTA and FQGNSA.

This sequence joins TRBV6-1 and TRBJ2-5, with D maybe TRBD1 (6 bases). V was shortened by 6 bases and J by 4 bases, with 12 bases between the two germline ends. The germline V gene encodes CDR1 MNHNS and CDR2 SASEGT. The CDR3 spans 13 residues. The DNA of the CDR3 is TGTGCCAGCAGGCCAACAGGGACAGAGACCCAGTACTTC. This sequence encodes CASRPTGTETQYF.

This chain links TRBV2 with TRBJ2-7; D call uncertain. V gave up 1 base and J gave up 5 bases, with 12 bases separating them. Germline lookup yields CDR1 SNHLY and CDR2 FYNNEI. This CDR3 region has 14 residues. The chain's CDR3 is CASSEGPFSHEQYF. In nucleotides, the CDR3 is TGTGCCAGCAGTGAAGGGCCATTTAGCCACGAGCAGTACTTC.

This clonotype came up many times. The rearrangement links TRBV12-3 or TRBV12-4 to TRBJ2-3, with TRBD2 matching 8 bases. V shed 6 bases and J 5 bases; nucleotides not matched to a gene: 7. The CDR3 runs to 14 residues. The CDR3 DNA follows: TGTGCCAGCAGGCGAGCGGGAGAGGGAGATACGCAGTATTTT. Its translation is CASRRAGEGDTQYF.

This clonotype was counted between two and nine times. V and J are TRBV7-3 and TRBJ1-1; D is undetermined. Trimming stripped 6 bases from V and 3 bases from J, with 14 bases between. The CDR3 is 14 amino acids. Germline V lookup: CDR1 SGHTA, CDR2 FQGTGA. For the CDR3, the DNA is TGTGCCAGCAGACTCGACGGACCTTACACTGAAGCTTTCTTT. Translating it yields CASRLDGPYTEAFF.

V gene TRBV11-2 combines with J gene TRBJ1-5; D possibly corresponds to TRBD1 (6 bases). Germline CDR1 SGHAT, CDR2 FQNNGV. The CDR3 is made up of 15 amino acids. Deletions cut 5 bases from V and 3 bases from J, with 14 bases between. CDR3 sequence (DNA): TGTGCCAGCAGCCCAGAAACAGGGTACAATCAGCCCCAGCATTTT. Translating gives CASSPETGYNQPQHF. Together with reference TRBV11-2 and TRBJ1-5, the CDR3 gives the full variable domain: EAGVAQSPRYKIIEKRQSVAFWCNPISGHATLYWYQQILGQGPKLLIQFQNNGVVDDSQLPKDRFSAERLKGVDSTLKIQPAKLEDSAVYLCASSPETGYNQPQHFGDGTRLSIL.

The chain carries TRBV27 and TRBJ1-1; no reliable D call. The CDR3 extends over 15 amino acids. The germline gives CDR1 MNHEY, CDR2 SMNVEV (reference sequence). V lost 0 bases and J lost 3, with 11 bases in between. This CDR3 reads CASSLSWRPDTEAFF. CDR3 DNA: TGTGCCAGCAGTTTATCGTGGAGGCCGGACACTGAAGCTTTCTTT.